These T cell receptor beta chains were read from a single sample in a study of metastatic and nonmetastatic thyroid tumors. TCRdb used MiXCR to call clones anew from the PCR reads. In the table there are about 16,000 clones, under 30% of which are singletons. The material sequenced was adjacent normal tissue. These receptors all come from a female donor with papillary thyroid cancer or a benign thyroid nodule (not recorded which). Some clones in this sample may be carry-over from other donors' samples. Each CDR3 is given with its conserved first and last residue. Fields, in order: clone size, V gene, CDR3 length, CDR3 protein. Some rows have no size entry. The others give once, few or many, or a class for an expanded clone.

>.|TRBV11-2|13
CASSSFSAYEQYF
>once|TRBV20-1|10
CSAEKDEQYF
>few|TRBV27|16
CASSLYAGDPTYEQYF
>few|TRBV20-1|14
CSALTDPSTDTQYF
>many|TRBV11-1|15
CASSKTGETGNTIYF
>.|TRBV7-3|13
CASSLTPGVGQYF
>.|TRBV11-2|14
CASILAPTNEKLFF
>.|TRBV7-2|13
CASSDDREETQYF
>.|TRBV20-1|13
CSASEGTIYGYTF
>medium-sized|TRBV6-1|16
CASSSSQGTYNSPLHF
>.|TRBV10-3|16
CAIRVMKGGRYTEAFF
>.|TRBV28|14
CASKGGRSYNEQFF
>few|TRBV2|14
CASSEDLGTYEQYF
>.|TRBV7-2|13
CASSFGQGYEQYF
>.|TRBV20-1|13
CSASPAGAGELFF
>medium-sized|TRBV5-7|15
CASSYSAGAGYEQYF
>.|TRBV20-1|12
CSAREANQPQHF
>medium-sized|TRBV2|14
CASSVSWEGGEQFF
>few|TRBV6-5|16
CASSYLRGQGGQPQHF
>.|TRBV7-2|14
CASSLRLAGYEQYF
>once|TRBV11-2|14
CASSFPGVNQPQHF
>few|TRBV28|15
CASSIQGAIPQPQHF
>.|TRBV24-1|12
CATSGNTDTQYF
>medium-sized|TRBV5-1|17
CASSLGGAISTGNTIYF
>.|TRBV5-1|14
CASSLVRVESEQYF
>few|TRBV6-4|21
CASRPNWGQASFVGMNTEAFF
>.|TRBV24-1|12
CATSVGGETQYF
>.|TRBV5-1|14
CASSLAERNSPLHF
>few|TRBV27|15
CASSLRDPGTGELFF
>.|TRBV5-1|14
CASSFSAGNTEAFF
>.|TRBV18|15
CASSPGTSGSYEQYF
>.|TRBV5-1|13
CASSLGTSNEQFF